This is a list of T cell receptor beta chains from one sample in a study of cytotoxic CD8 clonotypes in ibrutinib-treated CLL. Measured with immunoSEQ multiplex PCR; TCRdb has only the in-frame clones, and not every one. The sample shows 150,000 or so clones, about 84% of them seen only once. Sequencing was performed on PBMCs, taken after 36 months of ibrutinib treatment. These receptor sequences come from a human donor with chronic lymphocytic leukemia. Both conserved end residues are part of each CDR3. Fields, in order: D gene, J gene, V gene, CDR3 protein, CDR3 DNA. The D gene is left open where the match is weak.

d_gene: -; j_gene: TRBJ1-4; v_gene: TRBV13; CDR3aa: CASSLSGTDYEKLFF; CDR3nt: TGTGCCAGCAGCTTAAGCGGGACGGACTATGAAAAACTGTTTTTT
d_gene: TRBD2; j_gene: TRBJ2-7; v_gene: TRBV7-3; CDR3aa: CASSPGTSGSDYEQYF; CDR3nt: TGTGCCAGCAGCCCCGGGACTAGCGGGAGTGACTACGAGCAGTACTTC
d_gene: TRBD2; j_gene: TRBJ2-5; v_gene: TRBV4-1; CDR3aa: CASSQASGGAFETQYF; CDR3nt: TGCGCCAGCAGCCAAGCCTCGGGAGGTGCGTTTGAGACCCAGTACTTC
d_gene: TRBD1; j_gene: TRBJ1-1; v_gene: TRBV5-1; CDR3aa: CASTMTGPPSGSEAFF; CDR3nt: TGCGCCAGCACCATGACAGGGCCCCCTTCGGGGAGTGAAGCTTTCTTT
d_gene: -; j_gene: TRBJ1-4; v_gene: TRBV7-9; CDR3aa: CASSLAMGPGTNEKLFF; CDR3nt: TGTGCCAGCAGCTTAGCGATGGGTCCCGGAACTAATGAAAAACTGTTTTTT
d_gene: -; j_gene: TRBJ1-3; v_gene: TRBV5-1; CDR3aa: CASSLGPPASGNTIYF; CDR3nt: TGCGCCAGCAGCTTGGGACCCCCAGCGTCTGGAAACACCATATATTTT
d_gene: -; j_gene: TRBJ2-3; v_gene: TRBV9; CDR3aa: CASSVFGSSSTDTQYF; CDR3nt: TGTGCCAGCAGCGTCTTCGGGAGCAGTAGCACAGATACGCAGTATTTT
d_gene: -; j_gene: TRBJ2-2; v_gene: TRBV9; CDR3aa: CASSVGALGGELFF; CDR3nt: TGTGCCAGCAGCGTAGGAGCCCTTGGCGGGGAGCTGTTTTTT
d_gene: -; j_gene: TRBJ2-7; v_gene: TRBV6-6; CDR3aa: CAISGTLASGEQYF; CDR3nt: TGTGCCATTTCCGGGACACTTGCTTCGGGCGAGCAGTACTTC
d_gene: -; j_gene: TRBJ1-2; v_gene: TRBV19; CDR3aa: CASSIRPEGYTF; CDR3nt: TGTGCCAGTAGTATTCGGCCGGAAGGCTACACCTTC
d_gene: -; j_gene: TRBJ2-3; v_gene: TRBV18; CDR3aa: CASSPRGGRDTQYF; CDR3nt: TGTGCCAGCTCACCCCGAGGCGGTAGGGATACGCAGTATTTT
d_gene: -; j_gene: TRBJ2-5; v_gene: TRBV13; CDR3aa: CASSQLWVETQYF; CDR3nt: TGTGCCAGCAGCCAGCTATGGGTAGAGACCCAGTACTTC
d_gene: TRBD1; j_gene: TRBJ1-1; v_gene: TRBV19; CDR3aa: CASSILVGQTRNTEAFF; CDR3nt: TGTGCCAGTAGTATATTAGTGGGACAGACTAGGAACACTGAAGCTTTCTTT
d_gene: -; j_gene: TRBJ1-5; v_gene: TRBV29-1; CDR3aa: CSVAQGSFDQPQHF; CDR3nt: TGCAGCGTGGCACAGGGAAGTTTTGACCAGCCCCAGCATTTT
d_gene: -; j_gene: TRBJ2-5; v_gene: TRBV28; CDR3aa: CATRPSTGRGTQYF; CDR3nt: TGTGCCACCCGTCCCTCGACCGGACGGGGGACCCAGTACTTC
d_gene: TRBD1; j_gene: TRBJ2-7; v_gene: TRBV30; CDR3aa: CAWSPLGTGGYEQYF; CDR3nt: TGTGCCTGGAGTCCACTGGGGACAGGGGGTTACGAGCAGTACTTC
d_gene: TRBD1; j_gene: TRBJ2-1; v_gene: TRBV9; CDR3aa: CASSAGTGGLGEQFF; CDR3nt: TGTGCCAGCAGCGCTGGGACAGGGGGGCTGGGTGAGCAGTTCTTC
d_gene: -; j_gene: TRBJ2-7; v_gene: TRBV30; CDR3aa: CAWEGEDSYEQYF; CDR3nt: TGTGCCTGGGAAGGGGAAGACTCCTACGAGCAGTACTTC